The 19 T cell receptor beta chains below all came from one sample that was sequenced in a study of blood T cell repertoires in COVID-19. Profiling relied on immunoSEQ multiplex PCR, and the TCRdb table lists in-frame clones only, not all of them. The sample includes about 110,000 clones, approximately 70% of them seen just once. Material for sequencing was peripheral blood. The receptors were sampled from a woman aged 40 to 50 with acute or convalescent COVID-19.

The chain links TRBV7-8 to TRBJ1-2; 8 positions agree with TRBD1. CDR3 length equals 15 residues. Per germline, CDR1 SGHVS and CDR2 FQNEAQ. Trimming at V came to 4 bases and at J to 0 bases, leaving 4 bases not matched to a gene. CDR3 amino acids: CASSYGTGTNYGYTF. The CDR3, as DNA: TGTGCCAGCAGCTACGGGACAGGAACTAACTATGGCTACACCTTC.

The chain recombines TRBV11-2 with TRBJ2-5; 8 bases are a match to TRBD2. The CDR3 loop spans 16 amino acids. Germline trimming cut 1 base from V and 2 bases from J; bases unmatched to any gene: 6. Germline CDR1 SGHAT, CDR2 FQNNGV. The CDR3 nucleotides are TGTGCCAGCAGCTTAGGCGCGGGGGGCTCTCAAGAGACCCAGTACTTC. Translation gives CASSLGAGGSQETQYF.

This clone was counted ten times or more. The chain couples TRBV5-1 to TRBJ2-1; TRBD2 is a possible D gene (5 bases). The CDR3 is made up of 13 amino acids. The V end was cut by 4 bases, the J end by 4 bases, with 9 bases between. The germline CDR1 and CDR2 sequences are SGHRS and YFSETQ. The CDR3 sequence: CASSVDFYNEQFF. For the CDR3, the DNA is TGCGCCAGCAGCGTGGACTTTTACAATGAGCAGTTCTTC.

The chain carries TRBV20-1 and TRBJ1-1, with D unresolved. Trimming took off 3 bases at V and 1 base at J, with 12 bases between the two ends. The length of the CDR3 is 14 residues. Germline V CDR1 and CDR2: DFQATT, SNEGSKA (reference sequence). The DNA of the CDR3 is TGCAGTGCTAGTTTACAGAGTTCGAACACTGAAGCTTTCTTT. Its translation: CSASLQSSNTEAFF.

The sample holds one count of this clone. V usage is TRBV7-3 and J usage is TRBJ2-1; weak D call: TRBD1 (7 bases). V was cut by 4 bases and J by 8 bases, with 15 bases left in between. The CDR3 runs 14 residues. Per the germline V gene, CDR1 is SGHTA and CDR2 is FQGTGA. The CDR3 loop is CASSSTGEEDEQFF. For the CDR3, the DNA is TGTGCCAGCAGCTCTACAGGGGAGGAAGATGAGCAGTTCTTC.

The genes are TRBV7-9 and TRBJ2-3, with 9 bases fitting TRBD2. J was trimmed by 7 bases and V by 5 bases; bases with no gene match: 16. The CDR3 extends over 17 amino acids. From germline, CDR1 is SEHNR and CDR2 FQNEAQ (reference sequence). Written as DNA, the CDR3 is TGTGCCAGCAGCAAAGACGTAGCGGGGGCCTTCCGTTATACGCAGTATTTT. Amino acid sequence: CASSKDVAGAFRYTQYF.

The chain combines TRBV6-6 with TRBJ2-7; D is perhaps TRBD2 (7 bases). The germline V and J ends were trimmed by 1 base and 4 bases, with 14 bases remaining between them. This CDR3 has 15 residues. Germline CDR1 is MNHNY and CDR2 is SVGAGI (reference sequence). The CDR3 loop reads CASSYYSGGEYEQYF. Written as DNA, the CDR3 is TGTGCCAGCAGTTACTATTCGGGGGGCGAGTACGAGCAGTACTTC.

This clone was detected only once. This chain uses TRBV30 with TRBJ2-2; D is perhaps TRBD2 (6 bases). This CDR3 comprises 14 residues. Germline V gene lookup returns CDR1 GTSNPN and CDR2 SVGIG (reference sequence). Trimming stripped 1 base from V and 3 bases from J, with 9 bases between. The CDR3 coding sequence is TGTGCCTGGAGTGGGGGGGTCTACACCGGGGAGCTGTTTTTT. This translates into CAWSGGVYTGELFF.

CDR3 nucleotide sequence: TGTGCTAGTGGTTTGGGGCACTATGGCTACACCTTC. Translation gives CASGLGHYGYTF. The chain uses TRBV12-5 and TRBJ1-2, with D unresolved. The germline V and J ends were trimmed by 1 base and 3 bases, with 3 bases remaining between them. The CDR3 contains 12 residues. The germline CDR1 and CDR2 sequences are LGHNT and FRNRAP.

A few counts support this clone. CDR3 coding DNA: TGTGCCACCAGTGATCCCGCGGGGTACACAGATACGCAGTATTTT. Its protein product is CATSDPAGYTDTQYF. This rearrangement joins TRBV24-1 to TRBJ2-3, with D tentatively TRBD2 (6 bases). V dropped 3 bases and J dropped 2 bases, with 11 bases sitting between them. Germline V lookup: CDR1 KGHDR, CDR2 SFDVKD. This CDR3 spans 15 amino acids.

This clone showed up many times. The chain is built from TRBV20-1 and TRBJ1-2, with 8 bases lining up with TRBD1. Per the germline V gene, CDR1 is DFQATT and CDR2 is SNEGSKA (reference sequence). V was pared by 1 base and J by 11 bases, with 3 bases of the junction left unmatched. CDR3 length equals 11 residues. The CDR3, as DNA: TGCAGTGCTAGAGTCACAGGGGGGTACACCTTC. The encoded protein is CSARVTGGYTF.

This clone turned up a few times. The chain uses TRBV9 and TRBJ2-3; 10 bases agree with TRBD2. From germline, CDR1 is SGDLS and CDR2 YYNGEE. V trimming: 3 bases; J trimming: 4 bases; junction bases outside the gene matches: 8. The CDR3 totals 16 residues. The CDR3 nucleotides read TGTGCCAGCAGCGCCCTCCGGAGCGGGGGGGCAGATACGCAGTATTTT. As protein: CASSALRSGGADTQYF. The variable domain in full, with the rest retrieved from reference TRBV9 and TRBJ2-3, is DSGVTQTPKHLITATGQRVTLRCSPRSGDLSVYWYQQSLDQGLQFLIQYYNGEERAKGNILERFSAQQFPDLHSELNLSSLELGDSALYFCASSALRSGGADTQYFGPGTRLTVL.

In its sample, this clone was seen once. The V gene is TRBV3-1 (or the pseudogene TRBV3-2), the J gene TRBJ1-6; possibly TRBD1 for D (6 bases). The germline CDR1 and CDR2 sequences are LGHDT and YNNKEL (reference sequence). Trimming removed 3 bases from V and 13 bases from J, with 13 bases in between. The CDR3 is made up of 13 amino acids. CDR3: CASSQGAGSPLHF. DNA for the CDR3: TGTGCCAGCAGCCAGGGGGCTGGCAGTCCCCTCCACTTT.

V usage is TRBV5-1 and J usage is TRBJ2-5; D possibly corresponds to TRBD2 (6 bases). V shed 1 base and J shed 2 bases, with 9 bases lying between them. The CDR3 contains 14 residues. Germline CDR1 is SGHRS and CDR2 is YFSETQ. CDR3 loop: CASSLYGGQETQYF. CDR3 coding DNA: TGCGCCAGCAGCTTGTATGGAGGGCAAGAGACCCAGTACTTC. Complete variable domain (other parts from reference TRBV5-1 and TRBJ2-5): KAGVTQTPRYLIKTRGQQVTLSCSPISGHRSVSWYQQTPGQGLQFLFEYFSETQRNKGNFPGRFSGRQFSNSRSEMNVSTLELGDSALYLCASSLYGGQETQYFGPGTRLLVL.

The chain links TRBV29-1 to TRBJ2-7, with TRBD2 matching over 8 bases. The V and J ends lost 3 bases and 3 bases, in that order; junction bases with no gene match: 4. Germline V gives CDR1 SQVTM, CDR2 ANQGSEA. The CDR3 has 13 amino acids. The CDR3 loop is CSVDAGGNYEQYF. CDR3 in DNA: TGCAGCGTTGACGCGGGGGGAAACTACGAGCAGTACTTC.

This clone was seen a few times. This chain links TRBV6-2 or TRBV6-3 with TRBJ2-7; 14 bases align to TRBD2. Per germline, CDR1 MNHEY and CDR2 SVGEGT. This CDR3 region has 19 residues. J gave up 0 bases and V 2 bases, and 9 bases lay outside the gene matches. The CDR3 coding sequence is TGTGCCAGCAGTTACCGTCGGACTAGCGGGGGGTTAAGCTCCTACGAGCAGTACTTC. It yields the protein CASSYRRTSGGLSSYEQYF.

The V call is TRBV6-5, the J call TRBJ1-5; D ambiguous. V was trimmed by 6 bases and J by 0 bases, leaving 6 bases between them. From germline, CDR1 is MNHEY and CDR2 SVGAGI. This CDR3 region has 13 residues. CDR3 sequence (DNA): TGTGCCAGCAGCTCGAGTAGCAATCAGCCCCAGCATTTT. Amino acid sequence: CASSSSSNQPQHF.

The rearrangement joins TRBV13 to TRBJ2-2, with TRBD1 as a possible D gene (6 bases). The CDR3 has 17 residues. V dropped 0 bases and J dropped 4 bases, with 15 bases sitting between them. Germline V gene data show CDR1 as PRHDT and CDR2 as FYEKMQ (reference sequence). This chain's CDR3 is CASSLGLQGRGTGELFF. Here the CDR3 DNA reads TGTGCCAGCAGCTTAGGCCTGCAGGGGCGCGGCACCGGGGAGCTGTTTTTT. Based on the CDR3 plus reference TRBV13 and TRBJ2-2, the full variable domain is AAGVIQSPRHLIKEKRETATLKCYPIPRHDTVYWYQQGPGQDPQFLISFYEKMQSDKGSIPDRFSAQQFSDYHSELNMSSLELGDSALYFCASSLGLQGRGTGELFFGEGSRLTVL.

CDR3 loop: CASSRGQQETQYF. The DNA for the CDR3 is TGTGCCAGCAGCCGTGGACAGCAAGAGACCCAGTACTTC. The chain combines TRBV12-3 or TRBV12-4 with TRBJ2-5; possibly TRBD1 for D (6 bases). V was clipped by 6 bases and J by 2 bases, with 10 bases between them. CDR3 length: 13 amino acids.